This TCR beta chain was identified in a study of PD-L1 blockade in urothelial cancer. Across the whole study: About 85% of the roughly 30 patients comprised males who had bladder-origin urothelial cancer. Typically, measured as a median, blood samples had roughly 140,000 T cells. Patients arrived having already received 0 to 3 prior chemotherapy regimens. Blood drawn 3 weeks (second dose) and 6 weeks after treatment start was analyzed.

TCRdb's copy holds only in-frame clones and misses some; the assay was immunoSEQ multiplex PCR. The sample lists 58,000 or so clones, about 82% seen once, with less than 3.5% in the top ten. CDR3 length: 15 amino acids. Losses at the gene ends were 2 bases for V and 4 bases for J; bases not matched to a gene: 5. In germline, CDR1 is SGHNT, CDR2 YYREEE (reference sequence). The receptor was derived from a man aged 45-65 years with urothelial cancer. The sample was PBMCs, taken around atezolizumab (anti-PD-L1) treatment. The chain couples TRBV5-4 to TRBJ1-4; 7 nucleotides line up with TRBD1. The CDR3 region has the DNA TGTGCCAGCAGCTTCTCCGGGACAGATAATGAAAAACTGTTTTTT. Protein sequence: CASSFSGTDNEKLFF.